This TCR beta chain was captured by sequencing in a study of T cell repertoires in cytomegalovirus infection. Across the study: Public TCR beta signatures provided an indication of both CMV infection and a matching HLA type.

TCRdb fed the reads into MiXCR, producing one record per CDR3 protein. The table records hundreds of thousands of distinct CDR3 sequences, more than 40% of them present only once. This clonotype was seen only a few times. What it binds is not known. V lost 4 bases, J lost 2 bases, and 13 bases lay in between. The CDR3 covers 15 residues. The germline gives CDR1 SGHTA, CDR2 FQGNSA. This chain joins TRBV7-2 and TRBJ2-3; D call uncertain. Sample: cultured PBMCs, taken from culture after CMV antigen stimulation. This receptor was identified in a human donor in good health (CMV status not recorded). Some clones in this sample may be carry-over from other donors' samples. CDR3 sequence (DNA): TGTGCCAGCAGCTCCGCACTGACTTACACAGATACGCAGTATTTT. Encoded protein: CASSSALTYTDTQYF.